These 3 T cell receptor beta chains share one sample of origin, sequenced in a study of CD8+CD57+ T cells in acquired aplastic anemia. Patients who underwent sequencing had shown CD8+CD57+ cell expansion by flow cytometry. Profiles of TCR beta VDJ and CDR3 were generated from a genomic DNA template. TCRdb redid the calling of the reads with MiXCR, one entry per CDR3 protein. This sample has nearly 60,000 distinct CDR3 sequences, with 55% to 70% found just once. Sequencing was done on a sample of sorted CD4+, CD8+, or CD8+CD57+ T cells (not recorded which) from PBMCs. Every receptor here comes from a human donor with aplastic anemia.

In this sample, this clonotype is medium-sized. The V gene is TRBV7-9, the J gene TRBJ2-7, with 8 bases that match TRBD1. CDR1 and CDR2 (germline): SEHNR, FQNEAQ (reference sequence). V lost 11 bases to trimming and J lost 6 bases; unmatched junction nucleotides: 9. CDR3 length equals 12 residues. The CDR3 DNA sequence: TGTGCCGGCGAAGGACAGGGCGGCGAGCAGTACTTC. It translates to CAGEGQGGEQYF.

The table lists this clonotype with many counts. This chain uses TRBV4-1 with TRBJ1-2; D gene unclear. Germline V gene data show CDR1 as MGHRA and CDR2 as YSYEKL. This CDR3 is 16 amino acids long. Trimming took 3 bases from V and 5 from J, leaving 19 bases between them. DNA of the CDR3: TGCGCCAGCAGCCACCGAGTGGGAGATGCCAGGTATGGCTACACCTTC. Translating it yields CASSHRVGDARYGYTF.

The chain is built from TRBV2 and TRBJ2-7; D possibly corresponds to TRBD1 (5 bases). Trimming pared 0 bases from V and 0 bases from J, leaving 15 bases between. The germline V gene encodes CDR1 SNHLY and CDR2 FYNNEI. The CDR3 length is 17 residues. CDR3 DNA: TGTGCCAGCAGTGAAGCGCTCGTAGGGGCCAGCTCCTACGAGCAGTACTTC. It yields the protein CASSEALVGASSYEQYF.